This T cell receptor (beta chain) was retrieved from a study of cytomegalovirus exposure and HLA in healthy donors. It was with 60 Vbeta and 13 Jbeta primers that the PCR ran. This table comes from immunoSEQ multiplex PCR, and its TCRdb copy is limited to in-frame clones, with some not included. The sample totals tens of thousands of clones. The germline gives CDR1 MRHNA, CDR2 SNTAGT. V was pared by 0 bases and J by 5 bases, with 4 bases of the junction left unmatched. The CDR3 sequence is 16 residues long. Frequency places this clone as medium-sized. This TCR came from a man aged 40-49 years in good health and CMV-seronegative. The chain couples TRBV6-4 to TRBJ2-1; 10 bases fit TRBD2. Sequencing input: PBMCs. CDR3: CASSDSSAGGHNEQFF. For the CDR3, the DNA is TGTGCCAGCAGTGACTCATCAGCGGGAGGGCACAATGAGCAGTTCTTC.